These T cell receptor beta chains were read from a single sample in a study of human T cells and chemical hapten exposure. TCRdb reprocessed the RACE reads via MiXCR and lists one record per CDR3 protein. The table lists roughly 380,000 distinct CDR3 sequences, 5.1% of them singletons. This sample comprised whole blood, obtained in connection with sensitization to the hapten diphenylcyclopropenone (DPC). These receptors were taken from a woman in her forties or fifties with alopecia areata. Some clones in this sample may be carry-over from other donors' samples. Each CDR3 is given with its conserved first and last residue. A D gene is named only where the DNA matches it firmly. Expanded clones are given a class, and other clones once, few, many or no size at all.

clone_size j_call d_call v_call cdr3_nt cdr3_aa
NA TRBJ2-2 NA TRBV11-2 TGTGCCAGCAGCCGCACTCTTAACAGGGCGTTCGGGGAGCTGTTTTTT CASSRTLNRAFGELFF
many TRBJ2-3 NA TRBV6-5 TGTGCCAGCAGCCACGACGGGGAAGATACGCAGTATTTT CASSHDGEDTQYF
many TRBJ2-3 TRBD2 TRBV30 TGTGCCTGGAGTGTAAGCGGGAGCCTCGGGACAGATACGCAGTATTTT CAWSVSGSLGTDTQYF
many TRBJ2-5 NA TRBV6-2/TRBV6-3 TGTGCCAGCAGTTACGAAGCTAAGACCCAGTACTTC CASSYEAKTQYF
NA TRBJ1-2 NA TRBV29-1 TGCAGCGTTGAAGAAGGTGGGCAGTTGAACTATGGCTACACCTTC CSVEEGGQLNYGYTF
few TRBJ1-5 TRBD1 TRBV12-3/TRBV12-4 TGTGCCAGCAGCTCCCTAGTCGGACAGGGCAATCAGCCCCAGCATTTT CASSSLVGQGNQPQHF
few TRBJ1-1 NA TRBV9 TGTGCCAGCGAACAGGCGACAGCCGAAGCTTTCTTT CASEQATAEAFF
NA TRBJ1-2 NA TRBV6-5 TGTGCCAGCAGTTGGAGTCAGGGCAATGGCTACACCTTC CASSWSQGNGYTF
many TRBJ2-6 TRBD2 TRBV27 TGTGCCAGCAGTTCGGGACTAGCGGGAGGGCTCGGGGCCAACGTCCTGACTTTC CASSSGLAGGLGANVLTF
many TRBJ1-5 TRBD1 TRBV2 TGTGCCAGCAAGGGACAGAGCAATCAGCCCCAGCATTTT CASKGQSNQPQHF
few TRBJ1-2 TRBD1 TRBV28 TGTGCCAGCAGTTCGACAGGGGCGGGTGGCTACACCTTC CASSSTGAGGYTF
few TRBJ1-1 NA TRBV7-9 TGTGCCAGCAGCTTAGAGGGGGGTCTAGCAGAAGCTTTCTTT CASSLEGGLAEAFF
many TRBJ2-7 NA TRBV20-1 TGCAGTGCTGCCAGGGGCTCCTACGAGCAGTACTTC CSAARGSYEQYF
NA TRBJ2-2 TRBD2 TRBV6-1 TGTGCCAGCAGTAAAGCCCCCCGGCTAGCGGGGGGGACGAACACCGGGGAGCTGTTTTTT CASSKAPRLAGGTNTGELFF
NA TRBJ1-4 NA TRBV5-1 TGCGCCAGCAGCCGTACAGCCTCAACTAATGAAAAACTGTTTTTT CASSRTASTNEKLFF
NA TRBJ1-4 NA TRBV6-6 TGTGCCAGCAGTTTACAGTCCGTAGTTGCAACTAATGAAAAACTGTTTTTT CASSLQSVVATNEKLFF
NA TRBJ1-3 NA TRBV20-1 TGCAGTGCTAGAGCGGGGATTTTCTCTGGAAACACCATATATTTT CSARAGIFSGNTIYF
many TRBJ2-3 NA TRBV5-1 TGCGCCAGCAGCTTGGTCGGTAGGTTAGATACGCAGTATTTT CASSLVGRLDTQYF
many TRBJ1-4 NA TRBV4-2 TGTGCCAGCAGCCCACAGGATCTAGGCGAAAAACTGTTTTTT CASSPQDLGEKLFF
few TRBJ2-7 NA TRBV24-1 TGTGCCTCTTCCGGGTCGATCTACGAGCAGTACTTC CASSGSIYEQYF
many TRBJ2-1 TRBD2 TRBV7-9 TGTGCCAGCAGCGCCACAGGCGGGAGTCTTGAGCAGTTCTTC CASSATGGSLEQFF
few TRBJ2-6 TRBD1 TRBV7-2 TGTGCCAGCAGCTTACGCTGGGGACAGGGGGCGCGGACTGGGGCCAACGTCCTGACTTTC CASSLRWGQGARTGANVLTF
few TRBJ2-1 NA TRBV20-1 TGCAGTGCTAGTTCGGGAGCGTCCTACAATGAGCAGTTCTTC CSASSGASYNEQFF
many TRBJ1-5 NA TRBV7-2 TGTGCCAGCAGTCCGGGGGACTACAATCAGCCCCAGCATTTT CASSPGDYNQPQHF
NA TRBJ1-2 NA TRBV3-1 TGTGCCAGCAGCCAAGTTCCAGTTAACTATGGCTACACCTTC CASSQVPVNYGYTF
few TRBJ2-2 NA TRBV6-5 TGTGCCAGCAGTTACGGGACACTGAACACCGGGGAGCTGTTTTTT CASSYGTLNTGELFF
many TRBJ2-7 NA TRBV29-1 TGCAGCGTTGGAGGCCGCTACGAGCAGTACTTC CSVGGRYEQYF
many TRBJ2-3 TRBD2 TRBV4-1 TGCGCCAGCAGCCAGAACAGCGGGGTACCAGATACGCAGTATTTT CASSQNSGVPDTQYF
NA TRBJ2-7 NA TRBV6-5 TGTGCCAGCAGTTACACCACCAACGTCCAGGGCGAGCAGTACTTC CASSYTTNVQGEQYF
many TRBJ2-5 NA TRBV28 TGTGCCAGCAGTTTACCAAGAGAGACCCAGTACTTC CASSLPRETQYF
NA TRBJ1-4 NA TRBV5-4 TGTGCCAGCGGGCCCGCGGGACTGGGTGAAAAACTGTTTTTT CASGPAGLGEKLFF
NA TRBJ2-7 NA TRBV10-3 TGTGCCATCAGTGGGTCAGGGTTACCCTACGAGCAGTACTTC CAISGSGLPYEQYF
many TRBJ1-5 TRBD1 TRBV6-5 TGTGCCAGCAGTTATGACAGGGGGCGCGGGGTGAGCAATCAGCCCCAGCATTTT CASSYDRGRGVSNQPQHF
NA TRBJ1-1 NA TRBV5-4 TGTGCCAGCACCTGGGGGGGGCGCGTAGGCACTGAAGCTTTCTTT CASTWGGRVGTEAFF
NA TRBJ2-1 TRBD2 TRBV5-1 TGCGCCAGCAGCTTAGGTCCGGGACTAGCGGGCAATGAGCAGTTCTTC CASSLGPGLAGNEQFF
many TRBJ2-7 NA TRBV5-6 TGTGCCAGCAGCTTGGCCGAGACCTTACAGTACTTC CASSLAETLQYF
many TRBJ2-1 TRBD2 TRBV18 TGTGCCAGCCCGCCGGCCCTTAGCGGGAGCTTCAATGAGCAGTTCTTC CASPPALSGSFNEQFF
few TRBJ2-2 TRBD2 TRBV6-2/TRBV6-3 TGTGCCACCCGACTAGCGGGTTACACCGGGGAGCTGTTTTTT CATRLAGYTGELFF
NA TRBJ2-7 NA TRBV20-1 TGCAGTGCTAGCCTCCCCGGTAGTTACTCCTACGAGCAGTACTTC CSASLPGSYSYEQYF
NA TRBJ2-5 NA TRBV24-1 TGTGCCACCAGTCCGGGTTCGGTGGAGACCCAGTACTTC CATSPGSVETQYF
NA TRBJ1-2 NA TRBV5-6 TGTGCCAGCAGCTTGGGTAGACGGGCAGGCTACACCTTC CASSLGRRAGYTF
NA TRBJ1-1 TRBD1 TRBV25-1 TGTGCCAGCAGCCCCGGGACAGGGGCGCGTAACACTGAAGCTTTCTTT CASSPGTGARNTEAFF
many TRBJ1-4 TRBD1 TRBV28 TGTGCCAGCAGTTTACTCGCAGGGGGAATTTGGGAAAAACTGTTTTTT CASSLLAGGIWEKLFF
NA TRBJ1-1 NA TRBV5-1 TGCGCCAGCAGCTTGGAGTCCAGTCGGACTGAAGCTTTCTTT CASSLESSRTEAFF
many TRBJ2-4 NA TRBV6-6 TGTGCCAGCAGCCGCGAAACCGCCAAAAACATTCAGTACTTC CASSRETAKNIQYF
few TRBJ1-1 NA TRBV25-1 TGTGCCAGCAGACCCGACGGCCTTGGGACGTATATGAACACTGAAGCTTTCTTT CASRPDGLGTYMNTEAFF
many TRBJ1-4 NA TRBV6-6 TGTGCCAGCAGTTACTTGTCCGGGACCGGTTTGGGGAAACTGTTTTTT CASSYLSGTGLGKLFF
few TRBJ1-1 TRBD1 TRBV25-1 TGTGCCAGCGGAGGACAGGGGGCTAACACTGAAGCTTTCTTT CASGGQGANTEAFF
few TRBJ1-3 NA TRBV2 TGTGCCAGCAGTGTACGGGGGTACGGAAACACCATATATTTT CASSVRGYGNTIYF